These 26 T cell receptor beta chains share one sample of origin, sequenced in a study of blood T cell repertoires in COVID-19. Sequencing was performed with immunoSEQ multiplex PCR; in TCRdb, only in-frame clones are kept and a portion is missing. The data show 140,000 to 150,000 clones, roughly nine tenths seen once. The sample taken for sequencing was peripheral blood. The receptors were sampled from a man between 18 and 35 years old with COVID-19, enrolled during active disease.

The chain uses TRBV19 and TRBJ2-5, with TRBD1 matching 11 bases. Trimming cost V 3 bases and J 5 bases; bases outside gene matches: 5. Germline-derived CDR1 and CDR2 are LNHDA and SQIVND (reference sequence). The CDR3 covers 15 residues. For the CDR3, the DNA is TGTGCCAGTAGTATCGGGACAGGGGGAAGGGAGACCCAGTACTTC. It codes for CASSIGTGGRETQYF. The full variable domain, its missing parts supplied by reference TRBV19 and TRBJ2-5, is DGGITQSPKYLFRKEGQNVTLSCEQNLNHDAMYWYRQDPGQGLRLIYYSQIVNDFQKGDIAEGYSVSREKKESFPLTVTSAQKNPTAFYLCASSIGTGGRETQYFGPGTRLLVL.

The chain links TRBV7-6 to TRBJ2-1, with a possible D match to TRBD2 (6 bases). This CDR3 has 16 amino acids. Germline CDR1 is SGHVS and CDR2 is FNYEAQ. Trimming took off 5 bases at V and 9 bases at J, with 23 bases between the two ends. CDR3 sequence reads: CASSRLGGGFRSEQFF. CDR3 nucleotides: TGTGCCAGCAGCCGCCTGGGTGGGGGGTTTCGAAGTGAGCAGTTCTTC. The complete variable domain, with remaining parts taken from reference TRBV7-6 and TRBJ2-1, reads GAGVSQSPRYKVTKRGQDVALRCDPISGHVSLYWYRQALGQGPEFLTYFNYEAQQDKSGLPNDRFSAERPEGSISTLTIQRTEQRDSAMYRCASSRLGGGFRSEQFFGPGTRLTVL.

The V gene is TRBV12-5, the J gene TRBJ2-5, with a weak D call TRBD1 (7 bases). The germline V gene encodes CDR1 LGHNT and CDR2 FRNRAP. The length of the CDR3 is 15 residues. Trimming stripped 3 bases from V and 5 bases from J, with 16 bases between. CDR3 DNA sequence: TGTGCTAGTGGTTTCGGCAGGGGGGTTCGTGAGACCCAGTACTTC. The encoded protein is CASGFGRGVRETQYF.

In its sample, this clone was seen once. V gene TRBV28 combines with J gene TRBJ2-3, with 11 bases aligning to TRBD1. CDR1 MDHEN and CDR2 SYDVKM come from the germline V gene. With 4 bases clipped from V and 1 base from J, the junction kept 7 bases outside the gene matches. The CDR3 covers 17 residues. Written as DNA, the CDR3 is TGTGCCAGCAGTTGGCCCTCGGACAGGGGGCGCACAGATACGCAGTATTTT. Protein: CASSWPSDRGRTDTQYF.

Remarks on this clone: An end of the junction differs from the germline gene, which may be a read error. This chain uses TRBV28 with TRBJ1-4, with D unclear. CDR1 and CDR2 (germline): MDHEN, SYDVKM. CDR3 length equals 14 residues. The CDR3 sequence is CASALGSYNEKLLF. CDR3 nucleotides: TGTGCCAGCGCCCTCGGGTCGTATAATGAAAAACTGCTTTTT.

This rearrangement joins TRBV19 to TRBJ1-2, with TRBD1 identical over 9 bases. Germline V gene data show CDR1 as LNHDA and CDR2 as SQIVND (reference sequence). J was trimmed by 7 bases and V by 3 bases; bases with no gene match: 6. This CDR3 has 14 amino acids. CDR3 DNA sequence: TGTGCCAGTAGTATCGGGACAGGGACCGGTGGCTACACCTTC. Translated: CASSIGTGTGGYTF.

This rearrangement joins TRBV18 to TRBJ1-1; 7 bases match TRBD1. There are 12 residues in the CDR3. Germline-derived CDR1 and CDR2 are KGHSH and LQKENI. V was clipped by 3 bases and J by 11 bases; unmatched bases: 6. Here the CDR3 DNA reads TGTGCCAGCTCACCCGACAGGGAATTTGCTTTCTTT. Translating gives CASSPDREFAFF. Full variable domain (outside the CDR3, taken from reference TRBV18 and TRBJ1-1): NAGVMQNPRHLVRRRGQEARLRCSPMKGHSHVYWYRQLPEEGLKFMVYLQKENIIDESGMPKERFSAEFPKEGPSILRIQQVVRGDSAAYFCASSPDREFAFFGQGTRLTVV.

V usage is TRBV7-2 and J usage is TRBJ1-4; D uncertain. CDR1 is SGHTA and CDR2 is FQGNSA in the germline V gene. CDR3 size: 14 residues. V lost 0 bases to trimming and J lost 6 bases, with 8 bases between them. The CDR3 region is CASSLAGSHEKLFF. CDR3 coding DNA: TGTGCCAGCAGCTTAGCGGGGAGTCATGAAAAACTGTTTTTT.

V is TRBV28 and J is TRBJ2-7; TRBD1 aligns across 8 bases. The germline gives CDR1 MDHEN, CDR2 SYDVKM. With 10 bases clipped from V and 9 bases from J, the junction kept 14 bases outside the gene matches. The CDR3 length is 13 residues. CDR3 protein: CAITRTGSSRQYF. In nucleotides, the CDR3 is TGTGCCATTACTCGGACAGGGAGCAGTCGGCAGTACTTC. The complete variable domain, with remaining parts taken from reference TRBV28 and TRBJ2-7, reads DVKVTQSSRYLVKRTGEKVFLECVQDMDHENMFWYRQDPGLGLRLIYFSYDVKMKEKGDIPEGYSVSREKKERFSLILESASTNQTSMYLCAITRTGSSRQYFGPGTRLTVT.

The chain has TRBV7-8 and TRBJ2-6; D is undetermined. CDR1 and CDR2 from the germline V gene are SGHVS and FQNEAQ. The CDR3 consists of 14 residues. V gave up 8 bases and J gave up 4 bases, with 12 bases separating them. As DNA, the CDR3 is TGTGCCAGCCGTCTCGGTACCGGGGCCAACGTCCTGACTTTC. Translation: CASRLGTGANVLTF.

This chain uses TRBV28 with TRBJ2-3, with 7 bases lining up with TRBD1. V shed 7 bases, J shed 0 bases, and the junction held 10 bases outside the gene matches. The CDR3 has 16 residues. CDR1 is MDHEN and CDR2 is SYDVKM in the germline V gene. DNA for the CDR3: TGTGCCAGCAACCAGTTGAGGGGGCGAAGCACAGATACGCAGTATTTT. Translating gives CASNQLRGRSTDTQYF.

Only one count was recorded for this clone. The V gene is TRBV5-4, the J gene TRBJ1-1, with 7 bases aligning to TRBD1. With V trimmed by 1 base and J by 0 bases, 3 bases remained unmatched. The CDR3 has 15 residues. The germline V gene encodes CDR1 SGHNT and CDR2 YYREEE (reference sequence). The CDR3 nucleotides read TGTGCCAGCAGCTTGTTCGGGACAGTGAACACTGAAGCTTTCTTT. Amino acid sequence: CASSLFGTVNTEAFF.

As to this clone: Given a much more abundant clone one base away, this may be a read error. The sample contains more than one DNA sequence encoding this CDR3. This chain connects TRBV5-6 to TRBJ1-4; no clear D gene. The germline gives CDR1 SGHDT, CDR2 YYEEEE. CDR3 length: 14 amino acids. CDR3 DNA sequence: TGTGCCAGCAGCTTGATAGCAACTAATGAAAAACTGCTTTTT. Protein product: CASSLIATNEKLLF. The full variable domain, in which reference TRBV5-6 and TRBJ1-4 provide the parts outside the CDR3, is DAGVTQSPTHLIKTRGQQVTLRCSPKSGHDTVSWYQQALGQGPQFIFQYYEEEERQRGNFPDRFSGHQFPNYSSELNVNALLLGDSALYLCASSLIATNEKLLFGSGTQLSVL.

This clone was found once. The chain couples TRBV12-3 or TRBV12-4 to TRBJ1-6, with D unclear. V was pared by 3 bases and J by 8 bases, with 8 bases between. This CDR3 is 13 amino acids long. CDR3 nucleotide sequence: TGTGCCAGCAGTTTGGCACAGCATTCACCCCTCCACTTT. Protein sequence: CASSLAQHSPLHF.

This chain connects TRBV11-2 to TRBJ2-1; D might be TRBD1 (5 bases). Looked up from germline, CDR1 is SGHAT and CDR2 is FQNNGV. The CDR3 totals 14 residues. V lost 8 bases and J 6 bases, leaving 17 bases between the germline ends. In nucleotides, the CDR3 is TGTGCCAGCGGACGTTCAGGGCTGAGCAATGAGCAGTTCTTC. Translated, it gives CASGRSGLSNEQFF. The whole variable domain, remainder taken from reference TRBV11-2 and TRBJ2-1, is EAGVAQSPRYKIIEKRQSVAFWCNPISGHATLYWYQQILGQGPKLLIQFQNNGVVDDSQLPKDRFSAERLKGVDSTLKIQPAKLEDSAVYLCASGRSGLSNEQFFGPGTRLTVL.

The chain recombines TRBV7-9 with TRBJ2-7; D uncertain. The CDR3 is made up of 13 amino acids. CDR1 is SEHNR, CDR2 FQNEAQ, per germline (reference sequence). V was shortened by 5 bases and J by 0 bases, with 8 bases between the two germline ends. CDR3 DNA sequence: TGTGCCAGCAGCCCCCCCAGCTCCTACGAGCAGTACTTC. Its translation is CASSPPSSYEQYF. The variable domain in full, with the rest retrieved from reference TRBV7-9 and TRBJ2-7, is DTGVSQNPRHKITKRGQNVTFRCDPISEHNRLYWYRQTLGQGPEFLTYFQNEAQLEKSRLLSDRFSAERPKGSFSTLEIQRTEQGDSAMYLCASSPPSSYEQYFGPGTRLTVT.

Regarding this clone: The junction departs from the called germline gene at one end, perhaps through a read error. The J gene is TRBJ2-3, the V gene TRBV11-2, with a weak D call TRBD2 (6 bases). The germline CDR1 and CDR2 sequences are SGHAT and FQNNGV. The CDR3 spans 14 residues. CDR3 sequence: CASSRDSIPDTQYF. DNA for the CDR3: TGTGCCAGCAGCCGGGACTCCATCCCAGACACGCAGTATTTT.

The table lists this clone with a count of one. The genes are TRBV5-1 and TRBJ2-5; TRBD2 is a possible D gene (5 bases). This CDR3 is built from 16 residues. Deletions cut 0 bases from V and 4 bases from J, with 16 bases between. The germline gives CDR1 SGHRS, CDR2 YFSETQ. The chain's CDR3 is CASSLVPSGRGETQYF. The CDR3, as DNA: TGCGCCAGCAGCTTGGTGCCGTCAGGCCGGGGAGAGACCCAGTACTTC.

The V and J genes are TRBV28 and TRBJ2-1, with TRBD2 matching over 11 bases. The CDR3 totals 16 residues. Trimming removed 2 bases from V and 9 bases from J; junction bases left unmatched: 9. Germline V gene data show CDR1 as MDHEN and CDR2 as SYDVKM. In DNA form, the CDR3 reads TGTGCCAGCAGTTTAATAAGCCTAGCGGGAGGCAGTGAGCAGTTCTTC. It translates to CASSLISLAGGSEQFF.

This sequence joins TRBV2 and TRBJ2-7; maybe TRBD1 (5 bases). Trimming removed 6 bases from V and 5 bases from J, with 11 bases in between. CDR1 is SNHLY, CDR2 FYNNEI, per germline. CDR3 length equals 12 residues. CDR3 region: CASRGRVDEQYF. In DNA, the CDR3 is TGTGCCAGCAGAGGCAGGGTCGACGAGCAGTACTTC.

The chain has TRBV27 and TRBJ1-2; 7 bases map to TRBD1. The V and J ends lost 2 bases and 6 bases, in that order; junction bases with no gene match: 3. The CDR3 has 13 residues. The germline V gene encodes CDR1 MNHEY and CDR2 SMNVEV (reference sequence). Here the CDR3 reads CASSLRQGDGYTF. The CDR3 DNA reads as TGTGCCAGCAGTTTACGACAGGGAGATGGCTACACCTTC.

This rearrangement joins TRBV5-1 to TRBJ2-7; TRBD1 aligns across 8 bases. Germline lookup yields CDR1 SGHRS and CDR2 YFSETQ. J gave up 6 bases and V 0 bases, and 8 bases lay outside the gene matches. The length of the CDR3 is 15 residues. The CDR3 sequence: CASSLALDRESEQYF. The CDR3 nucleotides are TGCGCCAGCAGCTTGGCCTTGGACAGGGAGAGCGAGCAGTACTTC.

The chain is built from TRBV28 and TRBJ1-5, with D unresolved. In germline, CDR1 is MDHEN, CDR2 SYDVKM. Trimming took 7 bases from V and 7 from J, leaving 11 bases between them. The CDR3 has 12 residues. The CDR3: CASNGQGQPQHF. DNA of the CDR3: TGTGCCAGCAATGGGCAAGGCCAGCCCCAGCATTTT.

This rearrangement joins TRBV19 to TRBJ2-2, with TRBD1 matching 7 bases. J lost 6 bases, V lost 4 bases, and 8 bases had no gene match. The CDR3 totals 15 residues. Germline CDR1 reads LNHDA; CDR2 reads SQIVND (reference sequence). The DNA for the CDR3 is TGTGCCAGTAGTACGAGACAGGGTAGAGCCGGGGAGCTGTTTTTT. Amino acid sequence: CASSTRQGRAGELFF.

The CDR3 DNA is TGTGCTAGTGGTGGGGGGACTAGCGGGAGCTCCTACAATGAGCAGTTCTTC. Its protein product is CASGGGTSGSSYNEQFF. The chain couples TRBV12-5 to TRBJ2-1; 14 bases line up with TRBD2. V trimming: 5 bases; J trimming: 0 bases; junction bases outside the gene matches: 3. CDR1 is LGHNT, CDR2 FRNRAP, per germline. This CDR3 has 17 amino acids.

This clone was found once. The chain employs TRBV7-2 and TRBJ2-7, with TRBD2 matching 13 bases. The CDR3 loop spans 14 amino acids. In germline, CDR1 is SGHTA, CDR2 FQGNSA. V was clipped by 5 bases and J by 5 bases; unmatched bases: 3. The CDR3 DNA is TGTGCCAGCAGCGAGGGACTAGCGGGAAACGAGCAGTACTTC. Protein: CASSEGLAGNEQYF.